The next 28 T cell receptor beta chains were all read from a single sample in a study of cytomegalovirus exposure and HLA in healthy donors. The PCR ran on 60 Vbeta and 13 Jbeta primers. Measured with immunoSEQ multiplex PCR; TCRdb has only the in-frame clones, and not every one. The table has about 190,000 clones, approximately 79% seen once. Sample: PBMCs. Every receptor here comes from a woman aged 18 to 35 in good health and CMV-seronegative.

The chain couples TRBV21-1 to TRBJ2-7; the table gives TRBD2 as D, unverified against the DNA. TRBV21-1 is classified as a pseudogene. CDR3 length: 14 residues. CDR3 bases: TGTGCCAGCAGCAAAGCAGGACTAGCGGACGAGCAGTACTTC. Translated, it gives CASSKAGLADEQYF.

The chain recombines TRBV4-1 with TRBJ2-7; TRBD2 matches 7 bases. This CDR3 has 16 amino acids. In germline, CDR1 is MGHRA, CDR2 YSYEKL. V gave up 0 bases and J gave up 2 bases; unmatched junction bases: 7. The CDR3 DNA reads as TGCGCCAGCAGCCAAGAATCGGCTAGCGGCACCTACGAGCAGTACTTC. This gives the protein CASSQESASGTYEQYF.

Notes on this clone: This sample also contains other DNA sequences that code for the same CDR3. In DNA, the CDR3 is TGTGCCAGCAGTTTGGCGGGGGGGCCCTACGAGCAGTACTTC. It is translated as CASSLAGGPYEQYF. The rearrangement uses TRBV27 and TRBJ2-7; 9 bases match TRBD2. Unmatched junction bases numbered 2, after V lost 3 bases and J lost 2 bases. The CDR3 extends over 14 amino acids. In germline, CDR1 is MNHEY, CDR2 SMNVEV (reference sequence).

This chain connects TRBV29-1 to TRBJ2-5; 10 nucleotides line up with TRBD1. CDR3 length equals 13 residues. CDR1 and CDR2 (germline): SQVTM, ANQGSEA. With V trimmed by 3 bases and J by 7 bases, 5 bases remained unmatched. This CDR3 reads CSVDRQGAGTQYF. The CDR3 DNA reads as TGCAGCGTTGACAGACAGGGGGCAGGGACCCAGTACTTC.

V usage is TRBV5-5 and J usage is TRBJ2-3; tentative D call: TRBD1 (6 bases). V was cut by 0 bases and J by 3 bases, with 14 bases left in between. Germline CDR1 SGHKS, CDR2 YYEKEE (reference sequence). The length of the CDR3 is 16 residues. Here the CDR3 reads CASSLGQALGTDTQYF. CDR3 bases: TGTGCCAGCAGCTTGGGACAGGCTTTAGGAACAGATACGCAGTATTTT.

The J gene is TRBJ2-7, the V gene TRBV5-1; D may be TRBD1 (6 bases). The CDR3 loop spans 14 amino acids. Looked up from germline, CDR1 is SGHRS and CDR2 is YFSETQ. V lost 2 bases and J lost 7, with 16 bases in between. The CDR3 DNA sequence: TGCGCCAGCAGCTTACAGGGAGTCCGGGATGAGCAGTACTTC. Translated, it gives CASSLQGVRDEQYF.

This clone has a handful of counts. The V call is TRBV10-3, the J call TRBJ1-2, with 9 bases identical to TRBD1. The CDR3 runs 15 residues. Germline CDR1 reads ENHRY; CDR2 reads SYGVKD. Trimming at V came to 2 bases and at J to 7 bases, leaving 8 bases not matched to a gene. CDR3 sequence: CAISELLQGASGYTF. Written as DNA, the CDR3 is TGTGCCATCAGTGAGCTACTACAGGGGGCCAGTGGCTACACCTTC.

The chain is built from TRBV6-6 and TRBJ2-7; tentative D call: TRBD2 (6 bases). CDR1 and CDR2 (germline): MNHNY, SVGAGI (reference sequence). V lost 4 bases to trimming and J lost 2 bases, with 12 bases between them. The CDR3 has 14 residues. CDR3 sequence reads: CASSFGTLTYEQYF. The CDR3 nucleotides are TGTGCCAGCAGTTTTGGGACTCTAACCTACGAGCAGTACTTC.

V gene TRBV13 combines with J gene TRBJ1-1, with 11 bases that match TRBD1. The ends lost 5 bases at V and 7 bases at J; junction bases unmatched: 9. Germline CDR1 reads PRHDT; CDR2 reads FYEKMQ (reference sequence). This CDR3 region has 15 residues. CDR3 sequence reads: CASSPGQGAKYEAFF. CDR3 DNA: TGTGCCAGCAGCCCAGGACAGGGGGCGAAATATGAAGCTTTCTTT.

The J gene is TRBJ2-1, the V gene TRBV28; D uncertain. The CDR3 has 13 amino acids. V dropped 8 bases and J dropped 0 bases, with 8 bases sitting between them. The germline CDR1 and CDR2 sequences are MDHEN and SYDVKM. CDR3 residues: CASLRSSYNEQFF. The CDR3 DNA is TGTGCCAGCTTGCGGAGCTCCTACAATGAGCAGTTCTTC.

V is TRBV11-3 and J is TRBJ1-6; perhaps TRBD1 as D (6 bases). This CDR3 spans 16 amino acids. Between the trimmed V and J ends, which lost 4 bases and 7 bases, there was a span of 17 bases. Germline CDR1 reads SGHNT; CDR2 reads YENEEA. The CDR3 is CASSSSPGDPNSPLHF. The CDR3 DNA is TGTGCCAGCAGCTCCAGCCCAGGGGACCCAAATTCACCCCTCCACTTT.

The chain joins TRBV7-2 to TRBJ2-1; 10 bases are a match to TRBD1. The CDR3 totals 16 residues. J was trimmed by 2 bases and V by 5 bases; bases with no gene match: 6. Germline V gene sequence: CDR1 SGHTA, CDR2 FQGNSA. CDR3 loop: CASSPGQGKTYNEQFF. CDR3 nucleotides: TGTGCCAGCAGCCCGGGACAGGGGAAAACCTACAATGAGCAGTTCTTC.

The chain couples TRBV4-2 to TRBJ2-1; D might be TRBD1 (6 bases). Germline assignment: CDR1 LGHNA and CDR2 YNFKEQ. This CDR3 comprises 16 residues. The ends were cut back, 0 bases at V and 0 bases at J, with 9 bases in the middle. In DNA, the CDR3 is TGTGCCAGCAGCCAAGAAGCGGACAGCTCCTACAATGAGCAGTTCTTC. Protein product: CASSQEADSSYNEQFF.

The chain links TRBV11-2 to TRBJ1-6; D is uncertain. Germline CDR1 and CDR2: SGHAT and FQNNGV. The CDR3 is 15 amino acids. Deletions cut 1 base from V and 7 bases from J, with 11 bases between. CDR3 region: CASSLGSTGNSPLHF. The CDR3 DNA reads TGTGCCAGCAGCTTAGGCTCCACCGGGAATTCACCCCTCCACTTT.

The chain links TRBV18 to TRBJ1-1; maybe TRBD1 (5 bases). This CDR3 has 13 amino acids. The V gene lost 7 bases and the J gene lost 7 bases, with 16 bases spanning the gap. Per the germline V gene, CDR1 is KGHSH and CDR2 is LQKENI. The CDR3 DNA reads TGTGCCAGCTTAGTGGGGCTAATGGGTGAAGCTTTCTTT. Its translation: CASLVGLMGEAFF.

The rearrangement uses TRBV11-2 and TRBJ1-6; 9 nucleotides agree with TRBD1. CDR1 is SGHAT, CDR2 FQNNGV, per germline. Trimming cost V 5 bases and J 7 bases; bases outside gene matches: 3. The CDR3 sequence is 14 residues long. CDR3 in amino acids: CASSVTGGNSPLHF. The CDR3 DNA reads as TGTGCCAGCAGCGTCACAGGGGGCAATTCACCCCTCCACTTT.

V and J are TRBV7-7 and TRBJ2-5; 7 nucleotides agree with TRBD2. This CDR3 spans 12 amino acids. Germline V gene data show CDR1 as SSHAT and CDR2 as FNYEAQ (reference sequence). CDR3 nucleotide sequence: TGTGCGAGCGGGGCCGTACAAGAGACCCAGTACTTC. Translating it yields CASGAVQETQYF.

The chain recombines TRBV19 with TRBJ1-6; D unclear. The CDR3 extends over 16 amino acids. V gave up 1 base and J gave up 4 bases, with 11 bases separating them. Germline loops: CDR1 LNHDA, CDR2 SQIVND (reference sequence). The CDR3 nucleotides are TGTGCCAGTAGTATAGGGAACCAGGATTATAATTCACCCCTCCACTTT. Amino acid sequence: CASSIGNQDYNSPLHF. The complete variable domain, with remaining parts taken from reference TRBV19 and TRBJ1-6, reads DGGITQSPKYLFRKEGQNVTLSCEQNLNHDAMYWYRQDPGQGLRLIYYSQIVNDFQKGDIAEGYSVSREKKESFPLTVTSAQKNPTAFYLCASSIGNQDYNSPLHFGNGTRLTVT.

This clone was seen a handful of times. The gene calls are TRBV6-5 and TRBJ1-5, with D perhaps matching TRBD1 (5 bases). CDR3 length equals 14 residues. CDR1 and CDR2 from the germline V gene are MNHEY and SVGAGI. Deletions cut 2 bases from V and 4 bases from J, with 9 bases between. This CDR3 reads CASSYTGGNQPQHF. The DNA for the CDR3 is TGTGCCAGCAGTTACACCGGGGGGAATCAGCCCCAGCATTTT.

The gene calls are TRBV7-8 and TRBJ1-1; D might be TRBD1 (5 bases). Germline CDR1 reads SGHVS; CDR2 reads FQNEAQ. Trimming left V 5 bases short and J 5 bases short, with 18 bases between. The CDR3 consists of 15 residues. The CDR3 DNA is TGTGCCAGCAGCCGTCCTACGGGGGGGAGGACTGAAGCTTTCTTT. Its translation is CASSRPTGGRTEAFF.

The chain recombines TRBV6-5 with TRBJ2-5; possibly TRBD2 for D (6 bases). The J call is doubtful: the DNA matches TRBJ2-7 better. Germline V gene data show CDR1 as MNHEY and CDR2 as SVGAGI. CDR3 length: 16 residues. CDR3 region: CASSSGRGGISYEQYF. The DNA of the CDR3 is TGTGCCAGCAGTTCCGGGCGCGGCGGGATCTCCTACGAGCAGTACTTC.

The chain carries TRBV6-1 and TRBJ2-7; TRBD2 agrees at 11 bases. Looked up from germline, CDR1 is MNHNS and CDR2 is SASEGT. After removal of 6 bases from V and 7 bases from J, the junction contained 8 bases not matched to a gene. This CDR3 contains 14 residues. The CDR3 protein is CASRVTSGVLEQYF. The CDR3 DNA reads TGTGCCAGCAGGGTGACTAGCGGGGTTCTGGAGCAGTACTTC.

The chain recombines TRBV5-1 with TRBJ2-1; no definite D call. The V and J ends lost 3 bases and 6 bases respectively, with 7 bases between them. Germline-derived CDR1 and CDR2 are SGHRS and YFSETQ. The CDR3 sequence is 12 residues long. The DNA of the CDR3 is TGCGCCAGCAGCTCAACTGGCAATGAGCAGTTCTTC. This gives the protein CASSSTGNEQFF.

The chain joins TRBV10-3 to TRBJ1-5, with D unresolved. CDR1 and CDR2 from the germline V gene are ENHRY and SYGVKD. With 0 bases removed from V and 0 bases from J, the gap between germline ends came to 9 bases. The CDR3 sequence is 16 residues long. Written as DNA, the CDR3 is TGTGCCATCAGTGAGTCGAGTACCACTAGCAATCAGCCCCAGCATTTT. Its protein product is CAISESSTTSNQPQHF.

The chain couples TRBV7-3 to TRBJ2-2; D unclear. V was clipped by 4 bases and J by 3 bases, with 15 bases between them. Germline loops: CDR1 SGHTA, CDR2 FQGTGA. This CDR3 is 16 amino acids long. Here the CDR3 reads CASSSRIASDTGELFF. DNA for the CDR3: TGTGCCAGCAGCTCCCGGATTGCTAGTGACACCGGGGAGCTGTTTTTT.

This chain joins TRBV10-3 and TRBJ1-6, with 9 bases fitting TRBD1. The J segment lost 6 bases and the V segment lost 3 bases, leaving 6 bases of the junction unmatched. This CDR3 region has 16 residues. Germline assignment: CDR1 ENHRY and CDR2 SYGVKD. The CDR3 nucleotides are TGTGCCATCAGTGACTCGACAGGGGGAAGTAATTCACCCCTCCACTTT. Its protein is CAISDSTGGSNSPLHF.

This chain's CDR3 is CAWSVADRHNQPQHF. In DNA form, the CDR3 reads TGTGCCTGGAGTGTCGCGGACAGACACAATCAGCCCCAGCATTTT. V gene TRBV30 combines with J gene TRBJ1-5; possible D gene TRBD1, 6 bases. V was cut by 0 bases and J by 3 bases, with 12 bases left in between. This CDR3 contains 15 residues. Germline V gene lookup returns CDR1 GTSNPN and CDR2 SVGIG (reference sequence).

In its sample, this clone was seen once. This chain uses TRBV4-1 with TRBJ2-4; the match to TRBD2 covers 7 bases. J lost 3 bases, V lost 0 bases, and 5 bases had no gene match. This CDR3 comprises 16 residues. The germline V gene has CDR1 MGHRA and CDR2 YSYEKL. The CDR3: CASSQDGWGGKNIQYF. CDR3 nucleotides: TGCGCCAGCAGCCAAGACGGGTGGGGGGGCAAAAACATTCAGTACTTC.